This TCR beta chain was recovered during a study of control samples from healthy donors and cancer patients. The CDR3 sequence is 14 residues long. CDR1 and CDR2 from the germline V gene are SGHAT and FQNNGV. V was shortened by 0 bases and J by 5 bases, with 8 bases between the two germline ends. Sequencing was performed with immunoSEQ multiplex PCR; in TCRdb, only in-frame clones are kept and a portion is missing. This sample has 150,000 to 200,000 clones, with around 90% found just once. This clonotype was obtained from a middle-aged woman in good health. V and J are TRBV11-2 and TRBJ1-3; no firm D call. The specimen sequenced was blood. Here the CDR3 reads CASSLDAFRNTIYF. The CDR3 region has the DNA TGTGCCAGCAGCTTAGATGCGTTCAGAAACACCATATATTTT.